The present entry profiles one T cell receptor (beta chain) with its context. Its antigen is unidentified. This sample is part of a study of cytomegalovirus exposure and HLA in healthy donors. The study, taken as a whole, reports: With later analysis, a missense DCLRE1C variant became linked to TCR beta V- and J-gene trimming. Association with HLA alleles at 0.05 false discovery rate was found for roughly 17,000 TCR beta sequences in a later analysis.

PCR amplification relied on 60 Vbeta primers (plus 13 Jbeta primers). Original methodology: Later reanalysis found roughly 80 million unique TCR beta chains, around 9.9 million of them shared. TCRdb's table, derived via immunoSEQ multiplex PCR, lists solely in-frame clones and lacks some. V and J calls and clone size are copied from that table; D and trimming were computed from the DNA. The sample has roughly 110,000 clones; about 70% are singletons. The sample consisted of PBMCs. The clonotype was recovered from a female donor in good health and CMV-seronegative.

CDR3 DNA sequence: TGTGCCAGCAGCCCCTCAGGGGCCGTGGGCACTGAAGCTTTCTTT. It codes for CASSPSGAVGTEAFF. V usage is TRBV7-8 and J usage is TRBJ1-1; weak D call: TRBD1 (6 bases). V lost 5 bases and J lost 4, with 17 bases in between. CDR1 and CDR2 from the germline V gene are SGHVS and FQNEAQ. This CDR3 is 15 amino acids long.